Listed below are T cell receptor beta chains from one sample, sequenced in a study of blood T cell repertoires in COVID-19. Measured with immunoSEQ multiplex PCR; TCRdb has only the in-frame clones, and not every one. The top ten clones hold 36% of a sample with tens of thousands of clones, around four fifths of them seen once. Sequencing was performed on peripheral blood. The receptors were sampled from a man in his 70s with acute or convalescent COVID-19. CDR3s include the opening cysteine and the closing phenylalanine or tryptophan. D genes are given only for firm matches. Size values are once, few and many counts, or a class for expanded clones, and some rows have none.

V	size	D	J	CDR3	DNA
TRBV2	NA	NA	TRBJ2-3	CASSAPTGGENTDTQYF	TGTGCCAGCAGCGCCCCCACCGGAGGCGAGAACACAGATACGCAGTATTTT
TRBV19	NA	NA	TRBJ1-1	CASSLDIMNTEAFF	TGTGCCAGTAGTTTGGACATCATGAACACTGAAGCTTTCTTT
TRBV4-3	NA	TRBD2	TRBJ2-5	CASSQDLPGGGQETQYF	TGCGCCAGCAGCCAAGATCTTCCGGGGGGAGGCCAAGAGACCCAGTACTTC
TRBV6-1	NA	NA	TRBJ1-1	CASSEMMGGNTEAFF	TGTGCCAGCAGTGAAATGATGGGAGGGAACACTGAAGCTTTCTTT
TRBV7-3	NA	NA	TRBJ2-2	CASSRQANTGELFF	TGTGCCAGCAGTCGACAGGCGAACACCGGGGAGCTGTTTTTT
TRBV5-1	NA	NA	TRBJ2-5	CASSSGSPQETQYF	TGCGCCAGCAGCTCGGGATCGCCGCAAGAGACCCAGTACTTC
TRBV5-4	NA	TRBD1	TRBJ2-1	CASSLGQGVYDEQFF	TGTGCCAGCAGCTTGGGACAGGGGGTTTACGATGAGCAGTTCTTC
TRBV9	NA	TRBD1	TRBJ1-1	CASSVGQLLPNTEAFF	TGTGCCAGCAGCGTGGGACAGCTACTTCCTAACACTGAAGCTTTCTTT
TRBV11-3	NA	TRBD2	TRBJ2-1	CASSLGTSGGLSYNEQFF	TGTGCCAGCAGCTTAGGGACTAGCGGGGGGCTCTCCTACAATGAGCAGTTCTTC
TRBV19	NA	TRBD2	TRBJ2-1	CASKKLAGKSSYNEQFF	TGTGCCAGTAAAAAACTAGCGGGCAAAAGCTCCTACAATGAGCAGTTCTTC
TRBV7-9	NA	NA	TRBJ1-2	CASSKEHSNYGYTF	TGTGCCAGCAGCAAAGAGCACAGTAACTATGGCTACACCTTC
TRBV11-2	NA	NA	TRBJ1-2	CASSLQGGGYGYTF	TGTGCCAGCAGCTTACAGGGTGGTGGCTATGGCTACACCTTC
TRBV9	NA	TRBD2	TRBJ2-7	CASSSRLAGADEQYF	TGTGCCAGCAGCTCCCGACTAGCGGGAGCGGACGAGCAGTACTTC
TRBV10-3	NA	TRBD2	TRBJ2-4	CAISPGGLPQNIQYF	TGTGCCATCAGCCCGGGGGGGCTCCCCCAAAACATTCAGTACTTC
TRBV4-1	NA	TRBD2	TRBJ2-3	CASSQDRRLAGFTSTDTQYF	TGCGCCAGCAGCCAAGATCGCCGGCTAGCGGGGTTCACTAGCACAGATACGCAGTATTTT
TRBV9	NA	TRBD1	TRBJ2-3	CASTGQGVGTDTQYF	TGTGCCAGCACAGGGCAGGGGGTAGGCACAGATACGCAGTATTTT
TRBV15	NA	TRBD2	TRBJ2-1	CATSRGTSGRRVNSNEQFF	TGTGCCACCAGCAGAGGGACTAGCGGGAGGCGGGTAAACAGCAATGAGCAGTTCTTC
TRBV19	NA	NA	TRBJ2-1	CASLGASGSYNEQFF	TGTGCCAGTTTGGGGGCTAGCGGTTCCTACAATGAGCAGTTCTTC
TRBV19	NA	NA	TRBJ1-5	CASSPTPAQPQHF	TGTGCCAGTAGTCCAACGCCTGCGCAGCCCCAGCATTTT
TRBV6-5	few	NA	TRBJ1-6	CASSSVPGVYAPLHF	TGTGCCAGCAGTTCGGTGCCGGGAGTGTATGCACCCCTCCACTTT
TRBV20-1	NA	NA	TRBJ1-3	CSARDPNTIYF	TGCAGTGCTAGAGATCCGAACACCATATATTTT
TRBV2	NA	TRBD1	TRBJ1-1	CAILGQANTEAFF	TGTGCCATCTTGGGACAGGCGAACACTGAAGCTTTCTTT
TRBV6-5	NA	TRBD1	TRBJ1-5	CASRRGQGSQPQHF	TGTGCCAGCAGGCGAGGACAGGGGAGTCAGCCCCAGCATTTT
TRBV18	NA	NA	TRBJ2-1	CASSPPGTDEQFF	TGTGCCAGCTCACCACCTGGAACAGATGAGCAGTTCTTC
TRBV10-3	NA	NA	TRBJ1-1	CAISEHLSNTEAFF	TGTGCCATCAGTGAGCATCTTAGCAACACTGAAGCTTTCTTT
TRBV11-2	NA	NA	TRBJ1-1	CASRAQDSYTEAFF	TGTGCCAGCAGAGCTCAGGACAGCTACACTGAAGCTTTCTTT
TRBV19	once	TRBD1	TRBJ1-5	CASSSLTGLGSNQPQHF	TGTGCCAGTAGTTCCCTGACAGGGCTGGGTAGCAATCAGCCCCAGCATTTT
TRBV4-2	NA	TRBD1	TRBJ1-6	CASSLGTGKQSSYNSPLHF	TGTGCCAGCAGCCTTGGGACAGGCAAACAGAGCTCCTATAATTCACCCCTCCACTTT
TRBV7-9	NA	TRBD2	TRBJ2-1	CASSKLGLGWSYNEQFF	TGTGCCAGCAGCAAATTGGGACTAGGCTGGTCCTACAATGAGCAGTTCTTC
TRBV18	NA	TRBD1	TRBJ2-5	CASSTGGRETQYF	TGTGCCAGCTCAACAGGGGGCAGGGAGACCCAGTACTTC
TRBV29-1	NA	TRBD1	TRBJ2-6	CSVGQGLSGANVLTF	TGCAGCGTGGGACAGGGTCTCTCTGGGGCCAACGTCCTGACTTTC
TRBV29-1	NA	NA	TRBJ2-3	CSVGSATDTQYF	TGCAGCGTTGGTAGCGCCACAGATACGCAGTATTTT
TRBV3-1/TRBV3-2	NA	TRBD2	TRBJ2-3	CASSLAGTSGIADTQYF	TGTGCCAGCAGCCTCGCAGGGACTAGCGGGATTGCAGATACGCAGTATTTT
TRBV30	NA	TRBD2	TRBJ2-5	CAWTWDYRQETQYF	TGTGCCTGGACCTGGGACTACCGCCAAGAGACCCAGTACTTC
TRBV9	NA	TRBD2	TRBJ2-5	CASSYWHTSAQETQYF	TGTGCCAGCAGCTATTGGCACACTAGCGCTCAAGAGACCCAGTACTTC